In its sample, the clone carrying this T cell receptor (beta chain) was seen many times. Time point here: newly diagnosed GD, antithyroid drugs for less than 3 months. PBMCs provided the RNA from which the TCR library was made. iRepertoire HTBI primers and Arm-PCR of CDR3 regions built TCR beta libraries. One entry per CDR3 protein results from TCRdb running MiXCR on the multiplex PCR reads. The data hold 350,000 to 400,000 distinct CDR3 sequences, with roughly a sixth observed a single time. This sample was taken from a study of regulatory T cells in long-lasting Graves disease. The CDR3 length is 12 residues. V dropped 6 bases and J dropped 3 bases, with 9 bases sitting between them.

This TCR derives from a female donor with Graves disease. The rearrangement links TRBV12-3 or TRBV12-4 to TRBJ2-7, with D uncertain. Sequences were derived from peripheral blood mononuclear cells (PBMCs), sampled at new diagnosis, from a patient treated with antithyroid drugs. CDR3 region: CASSRKSYEQYF. CDR3 bases: TGTGCCAGCAGCAGGAAAAGCTACGAGCAGTACTTC.